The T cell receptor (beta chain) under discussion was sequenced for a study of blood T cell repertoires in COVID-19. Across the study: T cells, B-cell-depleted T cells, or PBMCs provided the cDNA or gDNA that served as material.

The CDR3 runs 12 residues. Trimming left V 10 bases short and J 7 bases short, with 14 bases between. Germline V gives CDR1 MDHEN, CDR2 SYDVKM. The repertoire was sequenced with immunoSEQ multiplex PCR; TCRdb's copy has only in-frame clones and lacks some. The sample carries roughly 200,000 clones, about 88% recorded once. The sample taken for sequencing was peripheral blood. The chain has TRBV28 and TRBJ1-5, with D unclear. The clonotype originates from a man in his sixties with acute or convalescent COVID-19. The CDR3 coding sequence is TGTGCCATCCAGGAGGCGGGACAGCCCCAGCATTTT. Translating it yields CAIQEAGQPQHF. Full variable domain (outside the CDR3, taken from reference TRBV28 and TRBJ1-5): DVKVTQSSRYLVKRTGEKVFLECVQDMDHENMFWYRQDPGLGLRLIYFSYDVKMKEKGDIPEGYSVSREKKERFSLILESASTNQTSMYLCAIQEAGQPQHFGDGTRLSIL.